The rows below give T cell receptor beta chains drawn from one sample of a study of TIL therapy for anti-PD-1-resistant metastatic lung cancer. Clones were sequenced by immunoSEQ multiplex PCR, and TCRdb holds only the in-frame ones, with some missing. The sample includes about 26,000 clones, 60% to 80% seen only once; the top ten take more than 15%. The sample in question was tumor tissue, obtained at baseline. The receptor set was obtained from a woman aged 25-85 years with non-small cell lung cancer. Both conserved end residues are part of each CDR3. A D gene is named only where the DNA matches it firmly. Clone size is stated in some rows and not others, as once, few, many or a class when expanded.

d_call j_call clone_size v_call cdr3_aa cdr3_nt
- TRBJ2-3 - TRBV6-4 CASSERSILDTQYF TGTGCCAGCAGTGAACGATCGATACTAGATACGCAGTATTTT
- TRBJ2-3 many TRBV6-1 CASSESRIGDTQYF TGTGCCAGCAGTGAATCGCGTATAGGGGATACGCAGTATTTT
- TRBJ2-1 - TRBV7-2 CASTNLPSSEQFF TGTGCCAGCACCAATCTCCCCTCCAGTGAGCAGTTCTTC
- TRBJ2-1 - TRBV4-1 CASSQGFGRSYNEQFF TGCGCCAGCAGCCAAGGGTTTGGGCGCTCCTACAATGAGCAGTTCTTC
TRBD1 TRBJ2-3 - TRBV10-3 CAISESGTDTDTQYF TGTGCCATCAGTGAGTCGGGGACAGACACAGATACGCAGTATTTT
- TRBJ2-7 - TRBV5-1 CASSYSVSTGSSYEQYF TGCGCCAGCAGCTACAGTGTTTCTACGGGGAGCTCCTACGAGCAGTACTTC
- TRBJ1-1 - TRBV12-5 CASGLVVSGGAEAFF TGTGCTAGTGGTTTGGTAGTTAGCGGGGGCGCTGAAGCTTTCTTT
TRBD2 TRBJ2-7 medium-sized TRBV30 CAWAPLASGRGYEQYF TGTGCCTGGGCTCCCTTGGCTAGCGGGAGAGGGTACGAGCAGTACTTC
TRBD2 TRBJ2-1 - TRBV5-1 CASSPGTSSTYNEQFF TGCGCCAGCAGCCCAGGGACTAGCAGTACCTACAATGAGCAGTTCTTC
- TRBJ2-7 - TRBV2 CASSAGTYEQYF TGTGCCAGCAGTGCCGGGACCTACGAGCAGTACTTC
- TRBJ1-1 - TRBV6-6 CASSYETNTEAFF TGTGCCAGCAGTTACGAGACTAACACTGAAGCTTTCTTT
- TRBJ1-4 few TRBV6-6 CASSSSAGKLFF TGTGCCAGCAGTTCATCTGCTGGAAAACTGTTTTTT
TRBD1 TRBJ2-3 - TRBV10-3 CAISGQGGDTQYF TGTGCCATCAGCGGACAGGGGGGAGATACGCAGTATTTT
- TRBJ1-1 - TRBV7-9 CASSLGPTGNTEAFF TGTGCCAGCAGCTTGGGCCCGACAGGCAACACTGAAGCTTTCTTT
TRBD2 TRBJ2-7 few TRBV7-2 CASSLQSAGVTRSYEQYF TGTGCCAGCAGCTTACAATCAGCGGGAGTGACCCGTTCCTACGAGCAGTACTTC
- TRBJ2-5 few TRBV4-1 CASSIPGEETQYF TGCGCCAGCAGCATCCCAGGGGAAGAGACCCAGTACTTC
TRBD1 TRBJ2-7 - TRBV2 CASTGQGYEQYF TGTGCCAGCACGGGACAGGGCTACGAGCAGTACTTC
TRBD2 TRBJ2-3 medium-sized TRBV19 CASREEGTSGSRNTQYF TGTGCCAGTAGGGAAGAAGGGACTAGCGGGAGTAGGAATACGCAGTATTTT
TRBD1 TRBJ2-7 medium-sized TRBV15 CATSSYVRDRGYEQYF TGTGCCACCAGCAGTTATGTCCGGGACAGGGGCTACGAGCAGTACTTC
TRBD2 TRBJ2-1 - TRBV7-2 CASSRQAGAYNEQFF TGTGCCAGCAGCCGCCAGGCGGGAGCGTACAATGAGCAGTTCTTC
- TRBJ1-4 - TRBV15 CATSRVDAGSREKLFF TGTGCCACCAGCAGGGTCGACGCGGGGAGTCGGGAAAAACTGTTTTTT
TRBD1 TRBJ1-2 - TRBV5-4 CASSTRDREVFTF TGTGCCAGCAGCACCCGGGACAGGGAAGTGTTCACCTTC
TRBD1 TRBJ1-5 - TRBV19 CASSTPDRGWSQPQHF TGTGCCAGTAGTACGCCGGACAGGGGGTGGAGTCAGCCCCAGCATTTT
TRBD2 TRBJ2-1 - TRBV2 CASSDAGGSYNEQFF TGTGCCAGCAGTGACGCGGGGGGGTCCTACAATGAGCAGTTCTTC
- TRBJ2-5 - TRBV5-1 CASTELEPVRIQETQYF TGCGCCAGCACCGAGCTGGAGCCTGTCCGGATCCAAGAGACCCAGTACTTC
TRBD2 TRBJ2-5 once TRBV2 CASSVGTSGKETQYF TGTGCCAGCAGTGTCGGGACTAGCGGGAAAGAGACCCAGTACTTC
- TRBJ1-1 few TRBV5-8 CASSLVGMNTEAFF TGTGCCAGCAGCTTGGTAGGGATGAACACTGAAGCTTTCTTT
TRBD1 TRBJ1-1 - TRBV7-2 CASSKQGVGNTEAFF TGTGCCAGCAGCAAACAGGGGGTCGGCAACACTGAAGCTTTCTTT
TRBD1 TRBJ2-5 - TRBV5-6 CASSFRRGLDETQYF TGTGCCAGCAGCTTTCGCAGGGGGCTTGATGAGACCCAGTACTTC
- TRBJ1-5 few TRBV28 CASSPGQLLHQPQHF TGTGCCAGCAGCCCCGGACAGCTACTCCATCAGCCCCAGCATTTT
TRBD2 TRBJ2-1 once TRBV4-1 CASSQVLSGRAENEQFF TGCGCCAGCAGCCAGGTTCTTAGCGGGAGGGCCGAAAACGAGCAGTTCTTC
- TRBJ2-7 - TRBV6-4 CASSATAWISYEQYF TGTGCCAGCAGCGCGACTGCATGGATCTCCTACGAGCAGTACTTC
- TRBJ1-3 once TRBV5-1 CASSSVGDSGNTIYF TGCGCCAGCAGCTCGGTTGGCGACTCTGGAAACACCATATATTTT
- TRBJ1-3 - TRBV6-6 CASSFKAGNTIYF TGTGCCAGCAGTTTTAAAGCTGGAAACACCATATATTTT
TRBD2 TRBJ2-1 - TRBV7-9 CASSRGTSGLSYNEQFF TGTGCCAGCAGCCGAGGCACTAGCGGGCTATCCTACAATGAGCAGTTCTTC
- TRBJ1-2 - TRBV6-5 CASSYKIRGGGYTF TGTGCCAGCAGTTACAAGATAAGGGGAGGCGGCTACACCTTC
TRBD1 TRBJ2-2 - TRBV6-5 CASSYSDRGVRELFF TGTGCCAGCAGTTACTCCGACAGGGGGGTCCGGGAGCTGTTTTTT
- TRBJ2-6 - TRBV5-4 CASSLTGLSSGANVLTF TGTGCCAGCAGCTTGACAGGTCTTAGCTCTGGGGCCAACGTCCTGACTTTC
- TRBJ1-2 - TRBV27 CASSFRQNFYGYTF TGTGCCAGCAGTTTTAGACAGAATTTCTATGGCTACACCTTC
- TRBJ2-3 - TRBV30 CAWLDLPVPTRTDTQYF TGTGCCTGGTTGGACCTTCCAGTTCCGACGCGAACAGATACGCAGTATTTT
- TRBJ2-7 - TRBV9 CASSADWGEQYF TGTGCCAGCAGCGCCGACTGGGGCGAGCAGTACTTC
- TRBJ1-6 - TRBV30 CAQRQDSSYNSPLHF TGTGCCCAACGACAGGACAGCTCCTATAATTCACCCCTCCACTTT
TRBD1 TRBJ2-7 - TRBV7-6 CASSPLRQGAGEQYF TGTGCCAGCAGTCCCTTAAGACAGGGGGCAGGGGAGCAGTACTTC
- TRBJ1-1 - TRBV9 CASSAPQGNTEAFF TGTGCCAGCAGCGCCCCCCAGGGGAACACTGAAGCTTTCTTT
TRBD2 TRBJ2-3 - TRBV7-9 CASSQLAGLSTDTQYF TGTGCCAGCAGCCAACTAGCGGGCCTAAGCACAGATACGCAGTATTTT
TRBD1 TRBJ2-7 few TRBV2 CASFFYRDRDYEQYF TGTGCCAGCTTTTTTTACCGGGACAGGGACTACGAGCAGTACTTC
TRBD1 TRBJ2-1 once TRBV30 CACRRDRGHYNEQFF TGTGCCTGCCGACGAGACAGGGGGCATTACAATGAGCAGTTCTTC
TRBD1 TRBJ2-3 medium-sized TRBV28 CASSSTGTGVGTDTQYF TGTGCCAGCAGTTCCACCGGGACAGGGGTTGGCACAGATACGCAGTATTTT
- TRBJ1-2 once TRBV5-6 CASYLTGTNNYGYTF TGTGCCAGCTATCTTACCGGGACAAATAACTATGGCTACACCTTC